Below, 5 T cell receptor beta chains from the same sample are listed, as sequenced in a study of T cells after yellow fever vaccination. TCRdb redid the calling of the 5' RACE reads with MiXCR, one entry per CDR3 protein. The top ten hold about 15% of the sample, which has some 390,000 distinct CDR3 sequences, around 6.5% seen once. The sample was PBMCs, taken 5 days after the yellow fever booster vaccination. Receptor source: a young man who received the YFV17D yellow fever vaccine.

This clonotype was recorded at least ten times. The chain has TRBV18 and TRBJ1-2, with D maybe TRBD1 (6 bases). This CDR3 comprises 16 residues. With 6 bases removed from V and 4 bases from J, the gap between germline ends came to 21 bases. CDR1 is KGHSH and CDR2 is LQKENI in the germline V gene. The CDR3 is CASSRGGPTSGYGYTF. The CDR3 nucleotides are TGTGCCAGCTCCCGAGGGGGACCTACGTCTGGCTATGGCTACACCTTC.

This clonotype was detected ten times or more. The gene calls are TRBV5-1 and TRBJ2-1; 7 bases fit TRBD2. The CDR3 contains 15 residues. V gave up 0 bases and J gave up 8 bases; unmatched junction bases: 8. Germline V lookup: CDR1 SGHRS, CDR2 YFSETQ. The CDR3 sequence is CASSLVVSGMDEQFF. CDR3 nucleotide sequence: TGCGCCAGCAGCTTGGTTGTCAGCGGGATGGATGAGCAGTTCTTC.

A note on this clonotype: A clone one base away is much larger, so this may be a read error. The gene calls are TRBV3-1 and TRBJ2-1, with 8 bases aligning to TRBD1. Trimming at V came to 7 bases and at J to 8 bases, leaving 13 bases not matched to a gene. Per the germline V gene, CDR1 is LGHDT and CDR2 is YNNKEL (reference sequence). The CDR3 is 15 residues long. In nucleotides, the CDR3 is TGTGCCAGCACCGTTACAGGGGGAAGTCTTCATGAGCAGTTCTTC. Translating it yields CASTVTGGSLHEQFF.

The CDR3 nucleotides are TGCAGTGCCGGGACAGTGGGCAATCAGCCCCAGCATTTT. Residues: CSAGTVGNQPQHF. J is TRBJ1-5 and V is TRBV20-1, with 7 positions matching TRBD1. Germline values: CDR1 DFQATT, CDR2 SNEGSKA (reference sequence). V dropped 6 bases and J dropped 2; count of bases not matched to a gene: 4. This CDR3 is built from 13 residues.

As to this clonotype: The junction shows a germline mismatch at one end, possibly a read error. This chain connects TRBV20-1 to TRBJ2-2; 8 bases map to TRBD2. The germline V gene encodes CDR1 DFQATT and CDR2 SNEGSKA (reference sequence). The CDR3 contains 16 residues. In nucleotides, the CDR3 is TGCTGTGCTAGAGATGGAAGCGGGAGTTCCCCCGGGGAGCTGTTTTTT. This sequence encodes CCARDGSGSSPGELFF.